This entry describes one TCR beta chain. Its matching antigen is unknown. The CDR3 runs to 14 residues. Germline V CDR1 and CDR2: SEHNR, FQNEAQ (reference sequence). V lost 5 bases, J lost 6 bases, and 4 bases stayed unmatched. This entry belongs to a study of cytomegalovirus exposure and HLA in healthy donors. General study results and limits: According to an earlier analysis, most TCR beta V segments yielded productive rearrangements about 90% or about 30% of the time.

Primers for the PCR totalled 60 Vbeta and 13 Jbeta. Source study methods: Roughly 11 million shared chains were among the about 80 million unique TCR beta chains that a later analysis counted. Some clones are missing from TCRdb's copy, which holds only in-frame ones; the method was immunoSEQ multiplex PCR. V, J and clone size reflect that table, while D and trimming were determined from the DNA. The sample shows roughly 160,000 clones, 75% to 90% of them seen only once. Whereas donors were nominally healthy upon sampling, unrecorded immune exposures were probable. The receptor was derived from a male donor in good health and CMV-seronegative. Sequencing was done on a sample of PBMCs. The gene calls are TRBV7-9 and TRBJ2-1; 10 bases agree with TRBD1. Written as DNA, the CDR3 is TGTGCCAGCAGCAACCGGGACAGGGGCAATGAGCAGTTCTTC. Encoded protein: CASSNRDRGNEQFF.